Shown below are 4 T cell receptor beta chains from a single sample sequenced in a study of spatial heterogeneity in lung cancer. Study-level findings and limits: Mutation counts in tumors were tracked by counts of expanded intratumoral alpha and beta TCRs.

A single record per CDR3 protein comes from TCRdb applying MiXCR to the 5' RACE reads. The sample has about 28,000 distinct CDR3 sequences, approximately 6.5% seen once. This sample's time point: sample taken at primary tumor resection. These receptors have no known antigen. The sample here was lung tumor tissue, taken at surgery. These receptors all come from a male donor with early-stage non-small cell lung cancer.

This clonotype was detected many times. This chain connects TRBV5-1 to TRBJ2-5; D uncertain. Germline V CDR1 and CDR2: SGHRS, YFSETQ. V lost 4 bases and J lost 2, with 12 bases in between. This CDR3 has 14 amino acids. CDR3 nucleotide sequence: TGCGCCAGCAGCGTTGACATATTACAAGAGACCCAGTACTTC. Encoded protein: CASSVDILQETQYF.

This clonotype was observed many times. This chain uses TRBV21-1 with TRBJ2-2; the table's D call TRBD1 went unverified against the DNA. TRBV21-1 is a pseudogene. This CDR3 region has 16 residues. This CDR3 is CASSGGQGIQHGELFF. The CDR3 region has the DNA TGTGCCAGCAGCGGCGGACAGGGAATTCAACACGGGGAGCTGTTTTTT.

This clonotype is medium-sized in the sample. This rearrangement joins TRBV6-8 to TRBJ1-5; the match to TRBD1 covers 9 bases. The length of the CDR3 is 14 residues. Germline trimming cut 10 bases from V and 6 bases from J; bases unmatched to any gene: 10. Germline V gene data show CDR1 as MNHGY and CDR2 as SAAAGT. The CDR3 DNA reads TGTGCCACCAAATGGGGGACAGGGACTCAGCCCCAGCATTTT. Protein product: CATKWGTGTQPQHF.

This clonotype was found a few times. V and J are TRBV5-1 and TRBJ2-1; TRBD2 matches at 9 bases. Germline V gene sequence: CDR1 SGHRS, CDR2 YFSETQ. This CDR3 has 15 residues. J gave up 4 bases and V 4 bases, and 6 bases lay outside the gene matches. The CDR3 sequence is CASSRGGAQYNEQFF. The CDR3 coding sequence is TGCGCCAGCAGCCGCGGGGGGGCCCAATACAATGAGCAGTTCTTC.